The 5 T cell receptor beta chains given below trace back to one sample, sequenced in a study of blood T cell repertoires in COVID-19. Repertoires were generated with immunoSEQ multiplex PCR, while TCRdb's copy carries only in-frame clones and drops some. The sample shows 110,000 to 150,000 clones, around 87% of them seen only once. The sample consisted of PBMCs or T cells enriched from blood (not recorded which). All receptors come from a man aged 60 to 69 who had recovered from COVID-19.

This clone has just a few counts. The chain links TRBV11-2 to TRBJ1-6; 8 bases are a match to TRBD1. The germline CDR1 and CDR2 sequences are SGHAT and FQNNGV. Germline trimming cut 5 bases from V and 8 bases from J; bases unmatched to any gene: 2. The CDR3 length is 13 residues. The CDR3: CASSVDRDSPLHF. CDR3 sequence (DNA): TGTGCCAGCAGCGTGGACAGGGATTCACCCCTCCACTTT.

The CDR3 bases are TGTGCCAGCAGCTGGGGACAGGGGAATGAAAAACTGTTTTTT. Its translation is CASSWGQGNEKLFF. This sequence joins TRBV7-9 and TRBJ1-4; 10 positions match TRBD1. J was trimmed by 5 bases and V by 4 bases; bases with no gene match: 1. CDR1 SEHNR and CDR2 FQNEAQ come from the germline V gene (reference sequence). The CDR3 extends over 14 amino acids. Full variable domain (missing parts from reference TRBV7-9 and TRBJ1-4): DTGVSQNPRHKITKRGQNVTFRCDPISEHNRLYWYRQTLGQGPEFLTYFQNEAQLEKSRLLSDRFSAERPKGSFSTLEIQRTEQGDSAMYLCASSWGQGNEKLFFGSGTQLSVL.

DNA of the CDR3: TGCGCCAGCAGCCCGGCAGGTCGGTTCTCTGGAAACACCATATATTTT. It yields the protein CASSPAGRFSGNTIYF. The gene calls are TRBV4-1 and TRBJ1-3, with D uncertain. Trimming removed 4 bases from V and 0 bases from J, with 13 bases in between. CDR1 MGHRA and CDR2 YSYEKL come from the germline V gene. This CDR3 is built from 16 residues.

In this sample, this clone turned up once. This chain links TRBV28 with TRBJ2-7; 9 positions match TRBD1. The CDR3 totals 17 residues. Unmatched junction bases numbered 10, after V lost 4 bases and J lost 0 bases. Per germline, CDR1 MDHEN and CDR2 SYDVKM. The chain's CDR3 is CASSSRPGQGFSYEQYF. CDR3 DNA sequence: TGTGCCAGCAGTTCCAGACCGGGACAGGGATTCTCCTACGAGCAGTACTTC.

The rearrangement uses TRBV5-5 and TRBJ2-7, with unresolved D. This CDR3 has 14 residues. Germline assignment: CDR1 SGHKS and CDR2 YYEKEE (reference sequence). V gave up 0 bases and J gave up 3 bases, with 10 bases separating them. In nucleotides, the CDR3 is TGTGCCAGCAGCTTGGGTGACACTCTCTACGAGCAGTACTTC. It codes for CASSLGDTLYEQYF.